This T cell receptor beta chain was captured in a study of Tregs in tolerant kidney transplant recipients. A few counts support this clone. CD4+CD25+CD127- Tregs, CD4+CD25- non-Tregs, CD4 and CD8 cells were sorted. The CDR3 spans 17 residues. Germline assignment: CDR1 MDHEN and CDR2 SYDVKM. V shed 6 bases and J 7 bases; nucleotides not matched to a gene: 19. Sequencing used immunoSEQ multiplex PCR; TCRdb keeps in-frame clones, though not all of them. The sample contains roughly 80,000 clones, approximately 90% of which appear only once. The specimen was Tregs from blood, collected before the transplant. The chain recombines TRBV28 with TRBJ2-7; 9 nucleotides match TRBD2. This TCR derives from a human donor who received a combined kidney and bone marrow transplant. The CDR3 loop reads CASSPAPLAGLLWEQYF. Here the CDR3 DNA reads TGTGCCAGCAGCCCGGCCCCCCTAGCGGGACTCCTTTGGGAGCAGTACTTC.